These 30 T cell receptor beta chains were all obtained from the same sample, sequenced in a study of cytomegalovirus exposure and HLA in healthy donors. The PCR used 60 Vbeta and 13 Jbeta primers. TCRdb's table, derived via immunoSEQ multiplex PCR, lists solely in-frame clones and lacks some. The repertoire consists of about 110,000 clones, with around 80% occurring once and the leading ten covering roughly 2.5%. What was sequenced was PBMCs. The source of these receptors is a man aged 35-49 years in good health and CMV-seronegative.

V gene TRBV19 combines with J gene TRBJ1-5, with 7 positions matching TRBD1. V lost 6 bases to trimming and J lost 3 bases; unmatched junction nucleotides: 8. This CDR3 is built from 15 residues. The germline V gene encodes CDR1 LNHDA and CDR2 SQIVND (reference sequence). The CDR3 reads CASRSDRWDNQPQHF. Written as DNA, the CDR3 is TGTGCCAGTAGATCGGACAGGTGGGACAATCAGCCCCAGCATTTT. Using reference TRBV19 and TRBJ1-5 for the parts outside the CDR3, the full variable domain is DGGITQSPKYLFRKEGQNVTLSCEQNLNHDAMYWYRQDPGQGLRLIYYSQIVNDFQKGDIAEGYSVSREKKESFPLTVTSAQKNPTAFYLCASRSDRWDNQPQHFGDGTRLSIL.

The V call is TRBV16, the J call TRBJ1-2; 7 nucleotides match TRBD1. The germline gives CDR1 KGHSY, CDR2 FQNENV. J lost 8 bases, V lost 1 base, and 7 bases had no gene match. CDR3 length: 14 residues. Here the CDR3 reads CASSQFYTGVGYTF. The CDR3 region has the DNA TGTGCCAGCAGCCAATTCTACACAGGGGTCGGCTACACCTTC.

V usage is TRBV27 and J usage is TRBJ2-7, with 10 bases that match TRBD1. This CDR3 is built from 14 residues. Losses at the gene ends were 4 bases for V and 2 bases for J; bases not matched to a gene: 2. CDR1 and CDR2 from the germline V gene are MNHEY and SMNVEV (reference sequence). The CDR3 region has the DNA TGTGCCAGCAGTTACGGACAGGGGGCCTACGAGCAGTACTTC. Its protein product is CASSYGQGAYEQYF.

This rearrangement joins TRBV29-1 to TRBJ2-4; 15 bases match TRBD2. CDR3 size: 20 residues. The ends lost 4 bases at V and 2 bases at J; junction bases unmatched: 15. From germline, CDR1 is SQVTM and CDR2 ANQGSEA. In DNA form, the CDR3 reads TGCAGCGTTGTGCGGGAAACGGGACTAGCGGGGGGCTGGTCCAAAAACATTCAGTACTTC. Translation: CSVVRETGLAGGWSKNIQYF.

The chain has TRBV4-1 and TRBJ2-7; 14 bases align to TRBD2. Germline values: CDR1 MGHRA, CDR2 YSYEKL. V was pared by 4 bases and J by 4 bases, with 9 bases of the junction left unmatched. The CDR3 is 17 residues long. The CDR3 spells CASSRLAGLAGEYEQYF. The CDR3 bases are TGCGCCAGCAGCCGACTAGCGGGACTAGCGGGGGAATACGAGCAGTACTTC.

This clone appeared a single time. The chain uses TRBV9 and TRBJ2-7, with D perhaps matching TRBD1 (7 bases). Trimming removed 4 bases from V and 2 bases from J, with 13 bases in between. Per the germline V gene, CDR1 is SGDLS and CDR2 is YYNGEE. This CDR3 has 14 amino acids. The CDR3: CASSRGDSPYEQYF. The CDR3 nucleotides read TGTGCCAGCAGCAGGGGGGACAGCCCCTACGAGCAGTACTTC.

The V and J genes are TRBV5-6 and TRBJ1-6; tentative D call: TRBD1 (6 bases). CDR3 length: 17 residues. V lost 2 bases and J lost 5, with 17 bases in between. CDR1 and CDR2 (germline): SGHDT, YYEEEE. CDR3 coding DNA: TGTGCCAGCAGCTTAGACCCCGGTGGACAGCATAATTCACCCCTCCACTTT. This codes for CASSLDPGGQHNSPLHF.

The sample holds a few counts of this clone. V gene TRBV10-3 combines with J gene TRBJ1-4; 7 bases map to TRBD1. CDR3 size: 13 residues. Germline-derived CDR1 and CDR2 are ENHRY and SYGVKD. V lost 10 bases and J lost 10; bases outside the gene matches: 12. CDR3 loop: CAKALGQPGKLFF. DNA of the CDR3: TGTGCCAAGGCTCTGGGACAGCCCGGAAAACTGTTTTTT.

This clone was seen a handful of times. The V call is TRBV7-9, the J call TRBJ1-2, with 10 bases aligning to TRBD1. The CDR3 contains 15 residues. J was trimmed by 4 bases and V by 5 bases; bases with no gene match: 7. Germline CDR1 reads SEHNR; CDR2 reads FQNEAQ (reference sequence). In nucleotides, the CDR3 is TGTGCCAGCAGCCGAAGGGACAGGGGTATCTATGGCTACACCTTC. Amino acids: CASSRRDRGIYGYTF.

This clone was seen only a few times. The chain joins TRBV4-2 to TRBJ1-4; 9 bases align to TRBD1. The length of the CDR3 is 16 residues. Germline V gives CDR1 LGHNA, CDR2 YNFKEQ. The V and J ends lost 1 base and 11 bases, in that order; junction bases with no gene match: 11. The CDR3 region has the DNA TGTGCCAGCAGCCAAGTTATTGACAGGGGGTTCTTGAAACTGTTTTTT. It specifies CASSQVIDRGFLKLFF.

V gene TRBV7-2 combines with J gene TRBJ2-7; 10 bases line up with TRBD1. Unmatched junction bases numbered 8, after V lost 7 bases and J lost 2 bases. Looked up from germline, CDR1 is SGHTA and CDR2 is FQGNSA. The CDR3 has 15 residues. CDR3 bases: TGTGCCAGCACCCGCGACAGGGGGCCGACCTACGAGCAGTACTTC. It encodes CASTRDRGPTYEQYF. Variable domain in full (rest from reference TRBV7-2 and TRBJ2-7): GAGVSQSPSNKVTEKGKDVELRCDPISGHTALYWYRQSLGQGLEFLIYFQGNSAPDKSGLPSDRFSAERTGGSVSTLTIQRTQQEDSAVYLCASTRDRGPTYEQYFGPGTRLTVT.

The rearrangement uses TRBV7-3 and TRBJ1-5; perhaps TRBD1 as D (6 bases). CDR1 is SGHTA and CDR2 is FQGTGA in the germline V gene. This CDR3 is 15 amino acids long. V was pared by 4 bases and J by 11 bases, with 21 bases between. The CDR3 coding sequence is TGTGCCAGCAGCTCAAGGATCGGAGAGGGGGTAGCCCAGCATTTT. Encoded protein: CASSSRIGEGVAQHF.

The chain recombines TRBV10-1 with TRBJ2-1, with 10 bases matching TRBD2. CDR1 and CDR2 from the germline V gene are WNHNN and SYGVQD (reference sequence). The CDR3 runs to 17 residues. V dropped 2 bases and J dropped 1; count of bases not matched to a gene: 5. CDR3 residues: CASSEPSGGQSYNEQFF. The CDR3, as DNA: TGCGCCAGCAGTGAGCCTAGCGGGGGACAGTCCTACAATGAGCAGTTCTTC.

V and J are TRBV7-9 and TRBJ1-1; TRBD1 might be the D (5 bases). The length of the CDR3 is 13 residues. The V end was cut by 2 bases, the J end by 10 bases, with 14 bases between. CDR1 is SEHNR, CDR2 FQNEAQ, per germline (reference sequence). For the CDR3, the DNA is TGTGCCAGCAGCTTACTTGGAGGGGCGACAGCTTTCTTT. Translating it yields CASSLLGGATAFF.

This chain connects TRBV5-1 to TRBJ1-1; a weak D match, TRBD1 (5 bases). Germline V gives CDR1 SGHRS, CDR2 YFSETQ. The length of the CDR3 is 14 residues. Trimming removed 7 bases at V and 3 bases at J, with 16 bases between. Written as DNA, the CDR3 is TGCGCCAGCGGGGGAGGCAGGGAGGACACTGAAGCTTTCTTT. It translates to CASGGGREDTEAFF.

The chain is built from TRBV5-5 and TRBJ1-4; 8 bases match TRBD1. In germline, CDR1 is SGHKS, CDR2 YYEKEE (reference sequence). Trimming cost V 7 bases and J 8 bases; bases outside gene matches: 7. CDR3 size: 13 residues. DNA for the CDR3: TGTGCCAGCGCGACAGGGGAAGGGGAAAAACTGTTTTTT. It is translated as CASATGEGEKLFF.

This chain uses TRBV5-4 with TRBJ2-4; tentatively, D is TRBD2 (5 bases). This CDR3 spans 16 amino acids. Germline V gene data show CDR1 as SGHNT and CDR2 as YYREEE (reference sequence). Trimming removed 3 bases from V and 5 bases from J, with 18 bases in between. The DNA of the CDR3 is TGTGCCAGCAGCTCAATACCCAATCAAGCGGAAAACATTCAGTACTTC. It codes for CASSSIPNQAENIQYF. The whole variable domain, filled in from reference TRBV5-4 and TRBJ2-4, reads ETGVTQSPTHLIKTRGQQVTLRCSSQSGHNTVSWYQQALGQGPQFIFQYYREEENGRGNFPPRFSGLQFPNYSSELNVNALELDDSALYLCASSSIPNQAENIQYFGAGTRLSVL.

V is TRBV18 and J is TRBJ1-1; the match to TRBD1 covers 9 bases. This CDR3 contains 16 residues. The germline gives CDR1 KGHSH, CDR2 LQKENI. Trimming took 3 bases from V and 2 from J; bases not matched to a gene: 7. The CDR3 here is CASSPNLGQGNTEAFF. The CDR3 coding sequence is TGTGCCAGCTCACCCAACTTGGGACAGGGAAACACTGAAGCTTTCTTT.

This chain joins TRBV7-8 and TRBJ2-1; 9 bases map to TRBD2. With 3 bases clipped from V and 5 bases from J, the junction kept 5 bases outside the gene matches. CDR1 and CDR2 from the germline V gene are SGHVS and FQNEAQ. The CDR3 covers 15 residues. CDR3 sequence (DNA): TGTGCCAGCAGCTTTCTAGCGGGGATCAACAATGAGCAGTTCTTC. This translates into CASSFLAGINNEQFF. The full variable domain, with the rest looked up from reference TRBV7-8 and TRBJ2-1, is GAGVSQSPRYKVAKRGQDVALRCDPISGHVSLFWYQQALGQGPEFLTYFQNEAQLDKSGLPSDRFFAERPEGSVSTLKIQRTQQEDSAVYLCASSFLAGINNEQFFGPGTRLTVL.

The rearrangement uses TRBV5-1 and TRBJ2-1; 10 nucleotides align to TRBD2. V dropped 2 bases and J dropped 0; count of bases not matched to a gene: 2. Germline lookup yields CDR1 SGHRS and CDR2 YFSETQ. The CDR3 is 16 amino acids. The CDR3 coding sequence is TGCGCCAGCAGCTTAGCTAGCGGGGGCTCCTACAATGAGCAGTTCTTC. Amino acid sequence: CASSLASGGSYNEQFF.

This chain connects TRBV18 to TRBJ2-5; 7 nucleotides line up with TRBD2. The V segment lost 1 base and the J segment 2 bases; nucleotides outside the gene matches: 7. CDR3 length: 16 amino acids. Germline values: CDR1 KGHSH, CDR2 LQKENI. As DNA, the CDR3 is TGTGCCAGCTCACCACAAACTAGCGCAAATCAAGAGACCCAGTACTTC. Translation gives CASSPQTSANQETQYF.

The rearrangement uses TRBV2 and TRBJ1-4; TRBD1 matches 10 bases. The CDR3 is 15 residues long. V shed 8 bases and J 0 bases; nucleotides not matched to a gene: 3. CDR1 is SNHLY and CDR2 is FYNNEI in the germline V gene. CDR3 DNA: TGTGCCAGCGGGGGACAGGGGTCAACTAATGAAAAACTGTTTTTT. This sequence encodes CASGGQGSTNEKLFF.

Worth noting for this clone: The sample has other DNA sequences that encode this CDR3 too. This rearrangement joins TRBV5-1 to TRBJ2-7; a possible D gene is TRBD2 (7 bases). Germline V CDR1 and CDR2: SGHRS, YFSETQ. V was trimmed by 0 bases and J by 0 bases, leaving 13 bases between them. This CDR3 is 16 amino acids long. CDR3 loop: CASSLGAGGLSYEQYF. As DNA, the CDR3 is TGCGCCAGCAGCTTGGGGGCCGGGGGGCTCTCCTACGAGCAGTACTTC. Together with reference TRBV5-1 and TRBJ2-7, the CDR3 gives the full variable domain: KAGVTQTPRYLIKTRGQQVTLSCSPISGHRSVSWYQQTPGQGLQFLFEYFSETQRNKGNFPGRFSGRQFSNSRSEMNVSTLELGDSALYLCASSLGAGGLSYEQYFGPGTRLTVT.

Only a few counts were recorded for this clone. In DNA form, the CDR3 reads TGTGCCAGCAGTCCTATCAACAGGGTTTTGGGCACCCTCCACTTT. This translates into CASSPINRVLGTLHF. The chain is built from TRBV28 and TRBJ1-6, with D possibly being TRBD1 (6 bases). The CDR3 loop spans 15 amino acids. The V gene's germline CDR1 is MDHEN and CDR2 SYDVKM. Trimming left V 5 bases short and J 14 bases short, with 22 bases between.

The gene calls are TRBV11-3 and TRBJ2-1; 7 bases are shared with TRBD1. Looked up from germline, CDR1 is SGHNT and CDR2 is YENEEA. V dropped 4 bases and J dropped 6; count of bases not matched to a gene: 6. This CDR3 comprises 14 residues. CDR3 DNA sequence: TGTGCCAGCAGCTACACAGGGGACGGCAATGAGCAGTTCTTC. Residues: CASSYTGDGNEQFF.

The gene calls are TRBV9 and TRBJ2-7, with a weak D call TRBD1 (6 bases). The V end lost 0 bases, the J end lost 2 bases, and 9 bases lay between the germline ends. Germline V gives CDR1 SGDLS, CDR2 YYNGEE. The CDR3 covers 14 residues. The CDR3 DNA reads TGTGCCAGCAGCGTAGGAACAGGGACCTACGAGCAGTACTTC. Residues: CASSVGTGTYEQYF. Variable domain in full (rest from reference TRBV9 and TRBJ2-7): DSGVTQTPKHLITATGQRVTLRCSPRSGDLSVYWYQQSLDQGLQFLIQYYNGEERAKGNILERFSAQQFPDLHSELNLSSLELGDSALYFCASSVGTGTYEQYFGPGTRLTVT.

This chain uses TRBV11-2 with TRBJ2-3, with D possibly matching TRBD1 (7 bases). The ends were cut back, 7 bases at V and 3 bases at J, with 14 bases in the middle. The CDR3 is 14 residues long. Germline-derived CDR1 and CDR2 are SGHAT and FQNNGV. The CDR3 loop is CASTTGRNTDTQYF. CDR3 nucleotide sequence: TGTGCCAGCACGACAGGGAGGAATACAGATACGCAGTATTTT.

This rearrangement joins TRBV6-6 to TRBJ1-6; 9 positions agree with TRBD1. CDR1 MNHNY and CDR2 SVGAGI come from the germline V gene (reference sequence). This CDR3 has 14 residues. The junction had 10 bases not matched to a gene; V was cut back by 6 bases and J by 13 bases. The CDR3 protein is CASSAGQGLSPLHF. The CDR3, as DNA: TGTGCCAGCAGCGCGGGACAGGGTCTATCGCCCCTCCACTTT.

This chain connects TRBV7-9 to TRBJ1-3, with 8 nucleotides matching TRBD1. The V gene end was trimmed by 6 bases and the J gene end by 8 bases; junction bases not matched to a gene: 9. Germline loops: CDR1 SEHNR, CDR2 FQNEAQ (reference sequence). The CDR3 extends over 14 amino acids. The CDR3 loop reads CASRTGQGEYTIYF. The CDR3 nucleotides read TGTGCCAGCAGAACCGGACAGGGAGAGTACACCATATATTTT.

This clone was counted a single time. This chain uses TRBV4-1 with TRBJ2-7, with 7 nucleotides matching TRBD1. Per the germline V gene, CDR1 is MGHRA and CDR2 is YSYEKL. Trimming took 1 base from V and 5 from J; bases not matched to a gene: 11. The CDR3 sequence is 16 residues long. CDR3 nucleotide sequence: TGCGCCAGCAGCCAAGTGATGACAGGGCGTTTCAACGAGCAGTACTTC. The encoded protein is CASSQVMTGRFNEQYF.